This is a list of T cell receptor beta chains from one sample in a study of response to subunit inactivated influenza vaccine. A single record per CDR3 protein comes from TCRdb applying MiXCR to the RT-PCR reads. The sample lists around 750,000 distinct CDR3 sequences, 21% occurring once. The source was PBMCs from blood, collected about 5 days after vaccination. The receptor set was obtained from a middle-aged man who received an inactivated influenza vaccine. The CDR3 runs from the conserved cysteine through the conserved F or W. Clone size is shown for a subset of rows, as once, few, many or a class of expanded clone.

V: TRBV20-1; size: -; J: TRBJ2-5; CDR3: CSVAQGEETQYF
V: TRBV7-2; size: -; J: TRBJ2-7; CDR3: CASSLSRDNYEQYF
V: TRBV5-1; size: -; J: TRBJ2-2; CDR3: CASSLSGQGNLDTGELFF
V: TRBV21-1; size: few; J: TRBJ2-2; CDR3: CASSNGTSGTGELFF
V: TRBV20-1; size: -; J: TRBJ1-5; CDR3: CSARRDTSNQPQHF
V: TRBV20-1; size: -; J: TRBJ2-1; CDR3: CSALTSGRGNEQFF
V: TRBV7-9; size: few; J: TRBJ2-3; CDR3: CASSLWSGREYF
V: TRBV20-1; size: -; J: TRBJ2-3; CDR3: CSARREFTDTQYF
V: TRBV6-1; size: few; J: TRBJ2-5; CDR3: CASSKGTGWGETQYF
V: TRBV5-1; size: -; J: TRBJ2-7; CDR3: CASSLNPGQTYEQYF
V: TRBV20-1; size: -; J: TRBJ2-3; CDR3: CSAPKVADTQYF
V: TRBV6-1; size: -; J: TRBJ2-5; CDR3: CATGQGRETQYF
V: TRBV7-9; size: -; J: TRBJ2-3; CDR3: CASSLVSSGDTQYF
V: TRBV12-3/TRBV12-4; size: -; J: TRBJ2-7; CDR3: CASSGTSGISYEQYF
V: TRBV12-3/TRBV12-4; size: few; J: TRBJ2-1; CDR3: CASSWGSGAYNEQFF
V: TRBV6-1; size: -; J: TRBJ2-7; CDR3: CASSRAGVSYEQYF
V: TRBV7-2; size: -; J: TRBJ2-7; CDR3: CASSSPRGVYEQYF
V: TRBV20-1; size: few; J: TRBJ2-7; CDR3: CSANGRYSHEQYF
V: TRBV6-2/TRBV6-3; size: many; J: TRBJ1-6; CDR3: CASSYEAGRSPLHF
V: TRBV20-1; size: few; J: TRBJ1-1; CDR3: CSARSSEAFF
V: TRBV3-1; size: -; J: TRBJ2-5; CDR3: CASSQAWASIAGVEYF
V: TRBV10-3; size: few; J: TRBJ2-7; CDR3: CAISESTGPYYEQYF
V: TRBV12-3/TRBV12-4; size: -; J: TRBJ1-4; CDR3: CASSFSRDRDEKLFF
V: TRBV6-2/TRBV6-3; size: -; J: TRBJ1-5; CDR3: CASSYDSGGSNQPQHF
V: TRBV20-1; size: -; J: TRBJ2-3; CDR3: CSAMVGDTDTQYF
V: TRBV6-2/TRBV6-3; size: few; J: TRBJ2-7; CDR3: CASSYPSGSASYEQYF
V: TRBV29-1; size: few; J: TRBJ1-4; CDR3: CSVVSGLSEKLFF
V: TRBV12-3/TRBV12-4; size: few; J: TRBJ1-5; CDR3: CASRPTVNQPQHF
V: TRBV4-3; size: -; J: TRBJ1-1; CDR3: CASSQDGGQGNTEAFF
V: TRBV5-1; size: -; J: TRBJ1-1; CDR3: CASSFRDKNTEAFF
V: TRBV28; size: -; J: TRBJ2-7; CDR3: CASTPFGAGLTYEQYF
V: TRBV9; size: few; J: TRBJ1-1; CDR3: CASSVGPSAMNTEAFF
V: TRBV3-1; size: -; J: TRBJ2-1; CDR3: CASSLVGGAGAYNEQFF
V: TRBV5-1; size: -; J: TRBJ2-3; CDR3: CASSLAGRAVDTQYF
V: TRBV6-2/TRBV6-3; size: -; J: TRBJ2-7; CDR3: CASSYPRNGTYEQYF
V: TRBV4-2; size: -; J: TRBJ2-1; CDR3: CASSYLGLAGGIFDEQFF
V: TRBV3-1; size: -; J: TRBJ2-7; CDR3: CARKPGRGYEQYF
V: TRBV5-1; size: many; J: TRBJ2-7; CDR3: CASSGGYEQYF
V: TRBV20-1; size: -; J: TRBJ2-5; CDR3: CSAREGGLETQYF
V: TRBV7-6; size: few; J: TRBJ2-5; CDR3: CASSLADHQETQYF
V: TRBV29-1; size: -; J: TRBJ1-1; CDR3: CSVRGRASAFF
V: TRBV12-3/TRBV12-4; size: -; J: TRBJ2-7; CDR3: CASSLRLAGAIRYEQYF
V: TRBV6-2/TRBV6-3; size: few; J: TRBJ1-5; CDR3: CASSYRGTSQPQHF
V: TRBV5-1; size: few; J: TRBJ2-3; CDR3: CASSTGAYSSTDTQYF
V: TRBV6-1; size: -; J: TRBJ1-2; CDR3: CASSELKGYGYTF